This T cell receptor beta chain emerged from a study of shared clonotypes between healthy human individuals. Study background: A donor's plate count was three for CD4 naive and three for CD4 memory; CD8 naive had two and CD8 memory one.

Sorted-subset replicate PCRs used roughly 180 ng DNA, 30,000 or so T cell genomes. Some clones are missing from TCRdb's copy, which holds only in-frame ones; the method was immunoSEQ multiplex PCR. Of about 1.5 million clones listed, approximately 98% are singletons. Overall study findings and caveats: Few donors limited the genetic and exposure-history diversity represented.

The CDR3 loop spans 16 amino acids. V lost 1 base, J lost 1 base, and 3 bases stayed unmatched. CDR1 is SGHRS, CDR2 YFSETQ, per germline. Turning to this clone: Its antigen is as yet unknown.

The source material was naive CD4+ T cells sorted from blood. Subset: CD45RA+ positively selected. The V and J genes are TRBV5-1 and TRBJ2-3, with 10 bases matching TRBD2. The sequence derives from a young man in good health. The chain's CDR3 is CASSLTLAGGTDTQYF. The DNA of the CDR3 is TGCGCCAGCAGCTTGACCCTAGCGGGGGGCACAGATACGCAGTATTTT.